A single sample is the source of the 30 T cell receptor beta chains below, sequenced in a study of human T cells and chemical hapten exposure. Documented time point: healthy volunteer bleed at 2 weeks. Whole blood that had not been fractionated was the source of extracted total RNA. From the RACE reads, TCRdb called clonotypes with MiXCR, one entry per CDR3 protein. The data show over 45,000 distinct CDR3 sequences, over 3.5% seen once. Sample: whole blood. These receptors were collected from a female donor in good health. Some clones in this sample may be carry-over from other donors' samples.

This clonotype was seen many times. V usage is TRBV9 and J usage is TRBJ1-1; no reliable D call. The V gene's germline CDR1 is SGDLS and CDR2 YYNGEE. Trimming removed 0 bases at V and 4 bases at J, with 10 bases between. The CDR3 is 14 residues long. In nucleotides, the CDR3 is TGTGCCAGCAGCGTAGGTACGGGGATCACTGAAGCTTTCTTT. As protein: CASSVGTGITEAFF. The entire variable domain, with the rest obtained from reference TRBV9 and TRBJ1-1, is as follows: DSGVTQTPKHLITATGQRVTLRCSPRSGDLSVYWYQQSLDQGLQFLIQYYNGEERAKGNILERFSAQQFPDLHSELNLSSLELGDSALYFCASSVGTGITEAFFGQGTRLTVV.

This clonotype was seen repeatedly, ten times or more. Here the CDR3 DNA reads TGTGCCACCAGCAGAGATCGGGGGTTGGATACGCAGTATTTT. Its translation: CATSRDRGLDTQYF. The rearrangement uses TRBV15 and TRBJ2-3; weak D call: TRBD2 (6 bases). V was trimmed by 0 bases and J by 6 bases, leaving 10 bases between them. The CDR3 is 14 residues long. Germline V CDR1 and CDR2: LNHNV, YYDKDF (reference sequence).

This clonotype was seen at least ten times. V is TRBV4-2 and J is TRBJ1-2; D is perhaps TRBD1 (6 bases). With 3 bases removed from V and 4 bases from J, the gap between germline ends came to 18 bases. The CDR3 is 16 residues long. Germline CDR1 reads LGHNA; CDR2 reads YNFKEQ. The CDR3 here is CASSHAVRTDRYGYTF. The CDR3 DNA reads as TGTGCCAGCAGCCATGCCGTTAGGACAGACCGCTATGGCTACACCTTC.

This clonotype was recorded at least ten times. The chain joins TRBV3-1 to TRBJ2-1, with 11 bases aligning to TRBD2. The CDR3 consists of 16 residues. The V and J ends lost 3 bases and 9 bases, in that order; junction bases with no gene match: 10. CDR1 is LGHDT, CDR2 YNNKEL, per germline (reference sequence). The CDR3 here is CASSHYSGGAGSEQFF. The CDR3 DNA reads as TGTGCCAGCAGCCATTATAGCGGGGGGGCTGGGAGTGAGCAGTTCTTC.

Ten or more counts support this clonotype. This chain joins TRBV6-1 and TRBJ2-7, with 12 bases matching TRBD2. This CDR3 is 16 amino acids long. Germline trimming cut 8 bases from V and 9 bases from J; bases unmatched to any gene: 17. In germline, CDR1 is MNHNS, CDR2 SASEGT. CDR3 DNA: TGTGCCAGCCGGAAGCTAGCGGGGGGGCGCGGACCTCGGCAGTACTTC. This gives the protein CASRKLAGGRGPRQYF.

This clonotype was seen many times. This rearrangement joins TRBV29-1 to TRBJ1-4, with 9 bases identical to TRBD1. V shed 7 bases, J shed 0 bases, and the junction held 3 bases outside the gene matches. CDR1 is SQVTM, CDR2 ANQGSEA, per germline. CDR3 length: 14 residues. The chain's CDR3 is CSATGGATNEKLFF. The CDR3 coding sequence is TGCAGCGCAACAGGGGGCGCAACTAATGAAAAACTGTTTTTT.

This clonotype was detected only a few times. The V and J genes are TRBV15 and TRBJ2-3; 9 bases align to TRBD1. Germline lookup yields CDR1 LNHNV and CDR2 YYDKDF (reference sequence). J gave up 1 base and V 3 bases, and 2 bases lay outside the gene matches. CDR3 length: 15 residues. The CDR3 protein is CATSSRDRGTDTQYF. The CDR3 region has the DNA TGTGCCACCAGCAGCCGGGACAGGGGCACAGATACGCAGTATTTT. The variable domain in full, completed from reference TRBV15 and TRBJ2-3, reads DAMVIQNPRYQVTQFGKPVTLSCSQTLNHNVMYWYQQKSSQAPKLLFHYYDKDFNNEADTPDNFQSRRPNTSFCFLDIRSPGLGDTAMYLCATSSRDRGTDTQYFGPGTRLTVL.

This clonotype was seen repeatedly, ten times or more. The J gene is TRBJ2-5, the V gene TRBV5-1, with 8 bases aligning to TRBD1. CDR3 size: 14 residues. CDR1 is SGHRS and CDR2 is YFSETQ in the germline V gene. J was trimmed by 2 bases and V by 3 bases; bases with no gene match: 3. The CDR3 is CASSSYRGQETQYF. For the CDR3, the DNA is TGCGCCAGCAGCTCCTACAGGGGGCAAGAGACCCAGTACTTC.

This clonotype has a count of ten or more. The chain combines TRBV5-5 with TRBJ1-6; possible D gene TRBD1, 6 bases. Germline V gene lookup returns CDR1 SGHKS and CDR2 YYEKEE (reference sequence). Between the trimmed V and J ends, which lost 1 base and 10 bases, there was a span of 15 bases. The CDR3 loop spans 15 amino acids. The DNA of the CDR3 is TGTGCCAGCAGCTTGATCGTGGGGGCCATCTCACCCCTCCACTTT. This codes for CASSLIVGAISPLHF.

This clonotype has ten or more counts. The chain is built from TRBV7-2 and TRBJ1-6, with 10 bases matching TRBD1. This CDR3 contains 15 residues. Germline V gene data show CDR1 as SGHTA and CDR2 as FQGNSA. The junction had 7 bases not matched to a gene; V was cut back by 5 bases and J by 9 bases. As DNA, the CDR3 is TGTGCCAGCAGCCCTTGGGACAGGGGAACTTCACCCCTCCACTTT. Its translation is CASSPWDRGTSPLHF.

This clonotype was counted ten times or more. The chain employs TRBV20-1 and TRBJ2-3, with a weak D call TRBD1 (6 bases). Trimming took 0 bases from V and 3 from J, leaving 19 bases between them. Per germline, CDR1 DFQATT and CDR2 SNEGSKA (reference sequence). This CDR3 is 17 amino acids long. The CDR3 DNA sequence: TGCAGTGCTAGAGACAATGTCGGGACACGTACTACAGATACGCAGTATTTT. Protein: CSARDNVGTRTTDTQYF.

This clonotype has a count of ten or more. This CDR3 is CSANPLYRGGPTDTQYF. The CDR3, as DNA: TGCAGTGCTAACCCCCTCTACCGGGGGGGGCCCACAGATACGCAGTATTTT. The chain combines TRBV20-1 with TRBJ2-3, with 8 bases fitting TRBD2. The V gene end was trimmed by 4 bases and the J gene end by 2 bases; junction bases not matched to a gene: 14. This CDR3 has 17 amino acids. CDR1 is DFQATT and CDR2 is SNEGSKA in the germline V gene (reference sequence).

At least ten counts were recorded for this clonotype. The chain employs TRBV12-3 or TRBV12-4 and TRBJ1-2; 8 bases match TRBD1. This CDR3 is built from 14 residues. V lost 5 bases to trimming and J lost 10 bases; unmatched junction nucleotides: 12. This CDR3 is CASSPQGQVPLYTF. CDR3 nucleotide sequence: TGTGCCAGCAGTCCCCAGGGACAGGTTCCCCTCTACACCTTC.

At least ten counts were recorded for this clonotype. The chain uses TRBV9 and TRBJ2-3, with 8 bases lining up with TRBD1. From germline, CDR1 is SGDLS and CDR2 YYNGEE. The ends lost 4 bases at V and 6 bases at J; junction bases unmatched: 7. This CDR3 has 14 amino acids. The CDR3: CASSLGQGGDTQYF. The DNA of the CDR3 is TGTGCCAGCAGCCTAGGACAGGGAGGCGATACGCAGTATTTT.

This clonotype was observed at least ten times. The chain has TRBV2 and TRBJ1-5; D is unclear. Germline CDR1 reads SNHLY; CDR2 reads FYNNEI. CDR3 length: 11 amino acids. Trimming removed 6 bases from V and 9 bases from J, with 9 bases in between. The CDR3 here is CASRFDGPQHF. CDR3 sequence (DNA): TGTGCCAGCAGATTCGATGGGCCCCAGCATTTT.

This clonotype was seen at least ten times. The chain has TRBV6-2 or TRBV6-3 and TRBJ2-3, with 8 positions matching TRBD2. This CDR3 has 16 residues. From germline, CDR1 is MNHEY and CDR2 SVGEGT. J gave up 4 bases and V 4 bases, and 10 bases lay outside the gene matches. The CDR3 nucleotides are TGTGCCAGCAGTTTCAACTCCCGGGGGGGCCCAGATACGCAGTATTTT. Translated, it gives CASSFNSRGGPDTQYF.

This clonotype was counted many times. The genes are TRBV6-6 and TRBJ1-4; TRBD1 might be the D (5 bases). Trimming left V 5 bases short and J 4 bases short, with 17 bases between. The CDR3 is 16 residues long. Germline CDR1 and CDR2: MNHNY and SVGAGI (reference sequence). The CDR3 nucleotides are TGTGCCAGCAGTGCTTCCCGAACAGGAGATAATGAAAAACTGTTTTTT. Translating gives CASSASRTGDNEKLFF.

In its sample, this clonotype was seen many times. CDR3 region: CASRRGSTDTQYF. As DNA, the CDR3 is TGTGCCAGCAGGCGAGGAAGCACAGATACGCAGTATTTT. The chain uses TRBV6-2 or TRBV6-3 and TRBJ2-3; D not certain. V gave up 6 bases and J gave up 0 bases, with 7 bases separating them. This CDR3 spans 13 amino acids. Germline CDR1 reads MNHEY; CDR2 reads SVGEGT.

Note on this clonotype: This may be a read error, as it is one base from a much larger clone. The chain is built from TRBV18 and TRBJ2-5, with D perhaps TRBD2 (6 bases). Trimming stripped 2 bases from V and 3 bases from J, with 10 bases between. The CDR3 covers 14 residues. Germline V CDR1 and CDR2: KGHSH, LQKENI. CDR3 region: CASSPLEREETQYF. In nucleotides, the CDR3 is TGTGCCAGCTCACCATTGGAGCGGGAAGAGACCCAGTACTTC.

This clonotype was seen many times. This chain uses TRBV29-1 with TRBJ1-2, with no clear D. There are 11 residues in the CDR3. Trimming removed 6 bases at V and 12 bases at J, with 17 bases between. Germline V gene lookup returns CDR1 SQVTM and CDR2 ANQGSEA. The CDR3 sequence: CSVEELLVNTF. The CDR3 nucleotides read TGCAGCGTCGAGGAGCTCCTGGTGAACACCTTC. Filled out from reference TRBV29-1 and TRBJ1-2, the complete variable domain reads SAVISQKPSRDICQRGTSLTIQCQVDSQVTMMFWYRQQPGQSLTLIATANQGSEATYESGFVIDKFPISRPNLTFSTLTVSNMSPEDSSIYLCSVEELLVNTFGSGTRLTVV.

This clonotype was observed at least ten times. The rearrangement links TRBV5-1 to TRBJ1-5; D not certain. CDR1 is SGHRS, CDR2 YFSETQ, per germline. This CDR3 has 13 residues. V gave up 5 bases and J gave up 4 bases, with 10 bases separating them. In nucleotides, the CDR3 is TGCGCCAGCAGATCTGAGGGAAATCAGCCCCAGCATTTT. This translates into CASRSEGNQPQHF.

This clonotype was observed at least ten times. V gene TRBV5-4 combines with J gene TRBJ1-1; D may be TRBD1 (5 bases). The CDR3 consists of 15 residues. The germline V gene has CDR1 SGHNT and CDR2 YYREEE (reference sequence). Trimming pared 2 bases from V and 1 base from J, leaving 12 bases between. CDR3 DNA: TGTGCCAGCAGCTTAGAATACGGGGGGAACACTGAAGCTTTCTTT. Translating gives CASSLEYGGNTEAFF.

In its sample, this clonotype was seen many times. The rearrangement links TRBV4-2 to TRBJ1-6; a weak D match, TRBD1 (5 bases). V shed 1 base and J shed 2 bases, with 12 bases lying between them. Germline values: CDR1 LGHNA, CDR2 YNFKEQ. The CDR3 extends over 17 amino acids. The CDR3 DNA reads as TGTGCCAGCAGCCAAGTTCCAGGGATCCCCTATAATTCACCCCTCCACTTT. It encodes CASSQVPGIPYNSPLHF.

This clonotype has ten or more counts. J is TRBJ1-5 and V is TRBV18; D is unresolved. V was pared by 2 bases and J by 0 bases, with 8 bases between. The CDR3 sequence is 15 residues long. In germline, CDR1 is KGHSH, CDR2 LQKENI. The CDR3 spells CASSPAVDSNQPQHF. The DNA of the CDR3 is TGTGCCAGCTCACCAGCAGTAGATAGCAATCAGCCCCAGCATTTT. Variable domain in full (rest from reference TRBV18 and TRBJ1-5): NAGVMQNPRHLVRRRGQEARLRCSPMKGHSHVYWYRQLPEEGLKFMVYLQKENIIDESGMPKERFSAEFPKEGPSILRIQQVVRGDSAAYFCASSPAVDSNQPQHFGDGTRLSIL.

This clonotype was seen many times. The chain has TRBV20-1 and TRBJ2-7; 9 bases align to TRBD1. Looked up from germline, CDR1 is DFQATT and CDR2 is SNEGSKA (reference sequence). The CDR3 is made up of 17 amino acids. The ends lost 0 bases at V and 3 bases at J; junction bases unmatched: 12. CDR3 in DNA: TGCAGTGCTAGAGATTTTAATGGGACAGGGACAATCTACGAGCAGTACTTC. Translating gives CSARDFNGTGTIYEQYF.

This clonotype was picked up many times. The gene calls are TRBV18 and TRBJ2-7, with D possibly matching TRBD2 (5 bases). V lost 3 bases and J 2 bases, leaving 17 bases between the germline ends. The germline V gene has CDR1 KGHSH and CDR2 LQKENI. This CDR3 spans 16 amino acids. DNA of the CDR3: TGTGCCAGCTCACCGATCACGACCCTGGAGGCCTACGAGCAGTACTTC. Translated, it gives CASSPITTLEAYEQYF.

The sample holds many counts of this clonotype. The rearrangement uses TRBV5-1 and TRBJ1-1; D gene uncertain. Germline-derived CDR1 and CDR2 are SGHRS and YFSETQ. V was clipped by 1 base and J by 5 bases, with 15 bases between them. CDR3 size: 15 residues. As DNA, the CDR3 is TGCGCCAGCAGCTTGAATAGTAATAGTCTGACTGAAGCTTTCTTT. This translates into CASSLNSNSLTEAFF.

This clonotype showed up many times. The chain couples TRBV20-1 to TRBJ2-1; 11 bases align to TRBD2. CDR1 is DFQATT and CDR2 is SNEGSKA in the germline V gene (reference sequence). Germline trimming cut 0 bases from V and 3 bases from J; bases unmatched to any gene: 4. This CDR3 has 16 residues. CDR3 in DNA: TGCAGTGCTAGAGACTCGACTAGCGGGGACTACAATGAGCAGTTCTTC. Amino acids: CSARDSTSGDYNEQFF.

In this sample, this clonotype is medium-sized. The CDR3 here is CASSPPSGEDYGYTF. In DNA form, the CDR3 reads TGTGCCAGCTCACCACCGTCAGGGGAGGACTATGGCTACACCTTC. This chain links TRBV18 with TRBJ1-2; D perhaps matches TRBD1 (6 bases). Trimming removed 0 bases from V and 3 bases from J, with 11 bases in between. Germline V CDR1 and CDR2: KGHSH, LQKENI. CDR3 size: 15 residues.

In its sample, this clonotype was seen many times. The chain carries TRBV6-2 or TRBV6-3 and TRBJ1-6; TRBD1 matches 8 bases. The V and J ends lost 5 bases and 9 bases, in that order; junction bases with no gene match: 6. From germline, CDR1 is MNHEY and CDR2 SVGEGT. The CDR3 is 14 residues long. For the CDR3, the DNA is TGTGCCAGCAGTCAGGGACAGGACTCTTCACCCCTCCACTTT. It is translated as CASSQGQDSSPLHF.